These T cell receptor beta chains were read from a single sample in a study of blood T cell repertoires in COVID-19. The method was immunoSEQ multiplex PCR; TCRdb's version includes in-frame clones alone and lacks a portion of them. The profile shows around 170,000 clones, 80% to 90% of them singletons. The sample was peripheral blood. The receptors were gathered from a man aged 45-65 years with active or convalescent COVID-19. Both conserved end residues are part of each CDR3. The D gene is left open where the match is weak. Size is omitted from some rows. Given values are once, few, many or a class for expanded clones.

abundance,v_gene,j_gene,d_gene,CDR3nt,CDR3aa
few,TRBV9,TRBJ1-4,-,TGTGCCAGCAGCGTAGGGGCCCCGGATGAAAAACTGTTTTTT,CASSVGAPDEKLFF
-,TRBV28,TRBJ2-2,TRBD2,TGTGCCAGCAGTCCTCATAGCGGGAGAGGGGACACCGGGGAGCTGTTTTTT,CASSPHSGRGDTGELFF
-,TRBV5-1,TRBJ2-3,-,TGCGCCAGCAGCTTGGAAGGGGGAGTGACCACAGATACGCAGTATTTT,CASSLEGGVTTDTQYF
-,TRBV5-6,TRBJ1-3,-,TGTGCCAGCGCCCCGGGTGTGTACTCTGGAAACACCATATATTTT,CASAPGVYSGNTIYF
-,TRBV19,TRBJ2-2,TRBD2,TGTGCCAGTAGTGGTTACGGTCGGGAGGACCACGGGGAGCTGTTTTTT,CASSGYGREDHGELFF
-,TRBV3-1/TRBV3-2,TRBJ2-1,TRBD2,TGTGCCAGCAGCCCCAGACTAGCGGGGGTAAGTGAGCAGTTCTTC,CASSPRLAGVSEQFF
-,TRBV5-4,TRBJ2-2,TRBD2,TGTGCCAGCAGCTTGTCTAGCGGGCCGACGGGGACCGGGGAGCTGTTTTTT,CASSLSSGPTGTGELFF
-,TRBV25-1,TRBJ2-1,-,TGTGCCAGCAGTGACGAGGGTTGGAATGAGCAGTTCTTC,CASSDEGWNEQFF
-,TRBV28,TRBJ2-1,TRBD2,TGTGCCAGCAGAGGTAGCGGGAGGGAACTTTACAATGAGCAGTTCTTC,CASRGSGRELYNEQFF
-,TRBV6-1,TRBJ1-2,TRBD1,TGTGCCAGCAGTGAATCAGGGGGCGCAGGTGGCTACACCTTC,CASSESGGAGGYTF
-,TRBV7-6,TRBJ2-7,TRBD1,TGTGCCAGCAGCCCCCCGACCGGGACAGGGAAATACGAGCAGTACTTC,CASSPPTGTGKYEQYF
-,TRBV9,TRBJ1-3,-,TGTGCCAGCAGCCCTTCTCTCGGGGTATTGGGGTCTGGAAACACCATATATTTT,CASSPSLGVLGSGNTIYF
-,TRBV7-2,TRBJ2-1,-,TGTGCCAGCAGCTTGGACAATTACAATGAGCAGTTCTTC,CASSLDNYNEQFF
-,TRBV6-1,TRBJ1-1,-,TGTGCCAGCAGTGAAGCGACGGGGGGCCGCACTGAAGCTTTCTTT,CASSEATGGRTEAFF
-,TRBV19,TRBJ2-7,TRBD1,TGTGCCAGTAGTTACGGGACAGGCGACTACGAGCAGTACTTC,CASSYGTGDYEQYF
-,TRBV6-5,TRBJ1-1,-,TGTGCCAGCACCACCTCGCTGGGGGGGAACACTGAAGCTTTCTTT,CASTTSLGGNTEAFF
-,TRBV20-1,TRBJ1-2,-,TGCAGTGCTAGTACACAGGGCTATGGCTACACCTTC,CSASTQGYGYTF
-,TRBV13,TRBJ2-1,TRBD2,TGTGCCAGCAGCCCGAGGACTAGCGGGACCTACAATGAGCAGTTCTTC,CASSPRTSGTYNEQFF
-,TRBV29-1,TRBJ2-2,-,TGCAGCGGATTTGGGCAGGCCGGGGAGCTGTTTTTT,CSGFGQAGELFF
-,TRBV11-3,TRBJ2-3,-,TGTGCCAGCAGCCAAACCCGGGGGGATACGCAGTATTTT,CASSQTRGDTQYF
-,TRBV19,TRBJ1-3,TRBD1,TGTGCCAGTAGTATCGGACAGGGAGCCTACACCATATATTTT,CASSIGQGAYTIYF
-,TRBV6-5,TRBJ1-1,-,TGTGCCAGCACGGTGAACACTGAAGCTTTCTTT,CASTVNTEAFF
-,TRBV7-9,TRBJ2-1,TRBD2,TGTGCCAGCAGCCTTCGACTAGCGGCCTACAATGAGCAGTTCTTC,CASSLRLAAYNEQFF
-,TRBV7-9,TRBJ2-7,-,TGTGCCAGCAGCTGGGAGAGTTGGTCCTACGAGCAGTACTTC,CASSWESWSYEQYF
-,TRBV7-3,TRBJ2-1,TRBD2,TGTGCCAGCAGCTTAACTAGCGGGAGTGCGAGCAATGAGCAGTTCTTC,CASSLTSGSASNEQFF
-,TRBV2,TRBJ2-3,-,TGTGCCAGCAGTGAAGACAGGACAACTAGCACAGATACGCAGTATTTT,CASSEDRTTSTDTQYF
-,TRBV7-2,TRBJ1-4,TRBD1,TGTGCCAGCAGCTTAGCGACAGGGGTGGGTGAAAAACTGTTTTTT,CASSLATGVGEKLFF
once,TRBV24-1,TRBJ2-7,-,TGTGCCACCAGTGCCTTAATATCAAGAGGCTCCTACGAGCAGTACTTC,CATSALISRGSYEQYF
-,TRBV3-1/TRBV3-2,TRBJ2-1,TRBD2,TGTGCCAGCAGCCAGGTCACGGGGGGTGAGCAGTTCTTC,CASSQVTGGEQFF
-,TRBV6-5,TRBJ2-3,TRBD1,TGTGCCAGCAGTTACTCGAACAGGGGCCCAGATACGCAGTATTTT,CASSYSNRGPDTQYF
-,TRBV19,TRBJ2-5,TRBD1,TGTGCCAGTAGTATATGGCAGGGGGCGGAAGACCAAGAGACCCAGTACTTC,CASSIWQGAEDQETQYF
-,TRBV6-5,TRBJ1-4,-,TGTGCCAGCAGCCTGCGGGGGGTGAATGAAAAACTGTTTTTT,CASSLRGVNEKLFF
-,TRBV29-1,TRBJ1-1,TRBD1,TGCAGCGAGCAAACAGGGGGCGCGACTAAAGCTTTCTTT,CSEQTGGATKAFF